This record looks at one T cell receptor (beta chain) sequence and its context. Its antigen is unknown. Primed by a sample-barcoded 5' primer and a J-beta primer mix, a second PCR proceeded for about 6 to 12 cycles. Via MiXCR, TCRdb re-called the 5' RACE reads, giving one row per CDR3 protein. The sample contains more than 800,000 distinct CDR3 sequences, more than 25% of which appear only once. This specimen comes from a study of blood T cells in healthy people across ages. Healthy individuals of Caucasian origin from Russia, aged roughly 6 to 100, served as donors. Investigators took roughly 9.5 milliliters of peripheral blood from every donor. Study-level points and caveats: CMV infection status of these donors was not known.

The receptor comes from a woman aged 80 or over in good health. The specimen sequenced was blood.

This chain's CDR3 is CASSLGPLMRNEQFF. CDR3 nucleotide sequence: TGTGCCAGCAGCTTGGGGCCCCTAATGCGCAATGAGCAGTTCTTC. The rearrangement uses TRBV11-3 and TRBJ2-1, with D tentatively TRBD1 (5 bases). The ends were cut back, 3 bases at V and 6 bases at J, with 15 bases in the middle. The length of the CDR3 is 15 residues. In germline, CDR1 is SGHNT, CDR2 YENEEA.